One sample yielded the 24 T cell receptor beta chains listed below, sequenced in a study of post-analysis software for immune sequencing data. Study-wide points: The five TRBV segments detected at higher frequency in patients than in controls included TRBV5-6, TRBV5-1 and TRBV20-1.

Libraries were made from TCR beta cDNA, and they carried unique molecular identifiers. TCRdb re-called the PCR reads through MiXCR, storing one row per CDR3 protein. The sample gives fewer than 600,000 distinct CDR3 sequences, around 40% of which show up once; 12% is in the top ten. The antigens of these receptors remain unknown. Sequences were obtained from blood. These receptors originate from a girl aged 10-17 years with multiple sclerosis.

The count of this clonotype is one. The chain uses TRBV28 and TRBJ1-3; D remains ambiguous. Trimming stripped 1 base from V and 2 bases from J, with 6 bases between. The CDR3 has 14 residues. The germline CDR1 and CDR2 sequences are MDHEN and SYDVKM. CDR3 DNA: TGTGCCAGCAGTTTATTGCATCCTGGAAACACCATATATTTT. Translated: CASSLLHPGNTIYF.

This chain uses TRBV15 with TRBJ2-3; D is ambiguous. The CDR3 totals 12 residues. The V end was cut by 0 bases, the J end by 4 bases, with 2 bases between. Germline CDR1 LNHNV, CDR2 YYDKDF (reference sequence). CDR3 residues: CATSREADTQYF. The CDR3 DNA sequence: TGTGCCACCAGCAGAGAGGCAGATACGCAGTATTTT.

The table lists this clonotype with many counts. The V call is TRBV5-1, the J call TRBJ2-7, with 7 bases lining up with TRBD2. The CDR3 consists of 14 residues. Germline-derived CDR1 and CDR2 are SGHRS and YFSETQ. The V and J ends lost 1 base and 2 bases, in that order; junction bases with no gene match: 3. The chain's CDR3 is CASSLTSEAYEQYF. The CDR3 DNA reads TGCGCCAGCAGCTTGACTAGCGAGGCCTACGAGCAGTACTTC.

This sequence joins TRBV20-1 and TRBJ2-1, with 8 positions matching TRBD2. Losses at the gene ends were 2 bases for V and 2 bases for J; bases not matched to a gene: 2. This CDR3 is built from 14 residues. The V gene's germline CDR1 is DFQATT and CDR2 SNEGSKA (reference sequence). DNA of the CDR3: TGCAGTGCTAGATCAGCGGGAGCCTACAATGAGCAGTTCTTC. Translating gives CSARSAGAYNEQFF.

The chain has TRBV5-1 and TRBJ2-5, with D perhaps matching TRBD1 (6 bases). This CDR3 has 14 amino acids. The V end was cut by 3 bases, the J end by 3 bases, with 12 bases between. Germline-derived CDR1 and CDR2 are SGHRS and YFSETQ. The CDR3 DNA follows: TGCGCCAGCAGCTGGGACACGACCGAAGAGACCCAGTACTTC. Translated, it gives CASSWDTTEETQYF.

The chain uses TRBV28 and TRBJ1-2; no definite D call. Trimming stripped 5 bases from V and 8 bases from J, with 12 bases between. CDR3 length: 12 residues. From germline, CDR1 is MDHEN and CDR2 SYDVKM. The CDR3 sequence: CASSGGVSGYTF. CDR3 nucleotide sequence: TGTGCCAGCAGTGGAGGAGTTTCGGGCTACACCTTC.

This clonotype was detected a few times. The rearrangement joins TRBV7-2 to TRBJ2-1; 10 bases align to TRBD2. The CDR3 covers 17 residues. The germline V gene encodes CDR1 SGHTA and CDR2 FQGNSA. V was clipped by 5 bases and J by 4 bases; unmatched bases: 11. The CDR3, as DNA: TGTGCCAGCAGCCCTGAGCGGGAGGGCCTATTATACAATGAGCAGTTCTTC. The encoded protein is CASSPEREGLLYNEQFF.

This clonotype was seen only a few times. The V and J genes are TRBV12-3 or TRBV12-4 and TRBJ1-5; TRBD1 matches at 9 bases. The CDR3 consists of 17 residues. V shed 3 bases, J shed 2 bases, and the junction held 8 bases outside the gene matches. The CDR3 DNA sequence: TGTGCCAGCAGTTTCCCGGGACAGGGTAGACGCAATCAGCCCCAGCATTTT. Translation gives CASSFPGQGRRNQPQHF.

This clonotype appeared many times. This chain links TRBV12-3 or TRBV12-4 with TRBJ2-7; D possibly corresponds to TRBD1 (6 bases). The CDR3 runs to 14 residues. Deletions cut 5 bases from V and 4 bases from J, with 15 bases between. CDR3 protein: CASSPPGQQYEQYF. DNA of the CDR3: TGTGCCAGCAGTCCACCGGGACAACAGTACGAGCAGTACTTC.

There are a few counts of this clonotype. The V call is TRBV29-1, the J call TRBJ1-2; D gene uncertain. The germline V gene encodes CDR1 SQVTM and CDR2 ANQGSEA. Trimming took 6 bases from V and 4 from J, leaving 12 bases between them. This CDR3 has 12 residues. CDR3 amino acids: CSVVEGSYGYTF. CDR3 nucleotide sequence: TGCAGCGTAGTAGAGGGTTCCTATGGCTACACCTTC.

The chain joins TRBV5-4 to TRBJ2-3; 9 bases line up with TRBD2. This CDR3 contains 20 residues. Germline CDR1 and CDR2: SGHNT and YYREEE (reference sequence). Trimming cost V 4 bases and J 2 bases; bases outside gene matches: 20. As DNA, the CDR3 is TGTGCCAGCAGCCCCGGGGGCCTAGCGGGACATGCCCTTCTCACAGATACGCAGTATTTT. The encoded protein is CASSPGGLAGHALLTDTQYF.

This chain connects TRBV7-3 to TRBJ2-3, with 8 bases aligning to TRBD1. Unmatched junction bases numbered 9, after V lost 3 bases and J lost 4 bases. Germline CDR1 and CDR2: SGHTA and FQGTGA. There are 16 residues in the CDR3. CDR3 sequence (DNA): TGTGCCAGCAGCTTTGGGACAGGTGGCCCGCCAGATACGCAGTATTTT. This codes for CASSFGTGGPPDTQYF.

This clonotype occurred a few times. The genes are TRBV20-1 and TRBJ2-6; possible D gene TRBD2, 6 bases. With 3 bases removed from V and 4 bases from J, the gap between germline ends came to 22 bases. Germline V gives CDR1 DFQATT, CDR2 SNEGSKA (reference sequence). This CDR3 spans 18 amino acids. The CDR3 here is CSARNLGSGLSGANVLTF. CDR3 bases: TGCAGTGCTAGGAACCTGGGTAGCGGACTTTCAGGGGCCAACGTCCTGACTTTC.

The chain combines TRBV7-6 with TRBJ1-1, with 11 bases aligning to TRBD1. Germline V CDR1 and CDR2: SGHVS, FNYEAQ. The CDR3 extends over 15 amino acids. Germline trimming cut 6 bases from V and 5 bases from J; bases unmatched to any gene: 8. The CDR3 is CASSSGQGEKTEAFF. The CDR3 DNA reads TGTGCCAGCAGTTCGGGACAGGGGGAGAAGACTGAAGCTTTCTTT.

The J gene is TRBJ1-5, the V gene TRBV18; D gene unclear. CDR1 KGHSH and CDR2 LQKENI come from the germline V gene. CDR3 length: 15 residues. The V gene lost 2 bases and the J gene lost 7 bases, with 15 bases spanning the gap. The CDR3 protein is CASSPKDLADQPQHF. CDR3 coding DNA: TGTGCCAGCTCACCAAAGGATTTGGCCGACCAGCCCCAGCATTTT.

This clonotype was counted once. A single base separates this from a much larger clone, so it may be a read error. The chain combines TRBV20-1 with TRBJ2-1, with D unclear. Germline V CDR1 and CDR2: DFQATT, SNEGSKA (reference sequence). The CDR3 runs to 13 residues. The germline V and J ends were trimmed by 5 bases and 1 base, with 9 bases remaining between them. The CDR3 loop reads CSAGIQSYNEQFF. In DNA, the CDR3 is TGCAGTGCTGGGATCCAATCCTACAATGAGCAGTTCTTC.

The V call is TRBV19, the J call TRBJ1-6, with D maybe TRBD1 (5 bases). The V end lost 4 bases, the J end lost 9 bases, and 13 bases lay between the germline ends. The germline V gene has CDR1 LNHDA and CDR2 SQIVND (reference sequence). The CDR3 runs to 14 residues. The CDR3 nucleotides are TGTGCCAGTAGTACCGACAGCGCCGGTTCACCCCTCCACTTT. Protein sequence: CASSTDSAGSPLHF.

The rearrangement uses TRBV7-6 and TRBJ2-5; 8 bases match TRBD1. Germline V lookup: CDR1 SGHVS, CDR2 FNYEAQ. Unmatched junction bases numbered 8, after V lost 2 bases and J lost 3 bases. The CDR3 loop spans 16 amino acids. CDR3 nucleotides: TGTGCCAGCAGCTTAAGGGCCCCAGGGGGCGAAGAGACCCAGTACTTC. Translated: CASSLRAPGGEETQYF.

The CDR3 reads CASSYEYSNQPQHF. In DNA form, the CDR3 reads TGTGCCAGCAGTTACGAATATAGCAATCAGCCCCAGCATTTT. The chain joins TRBV6-2 or TRBV6-3 to TRBJ1-5; D remains unclear. Germline lookup yields CDR1 MNHEY and CDR2 SVGEGT. Trimming took 2 bases from V and 0 from J, leaving 5 bases between them. The CDR3 runs to 14 residues.

A few counts support this clonotype. The rearrangement links TRBV29-1 to TRBJ2-1; 8 nucleotides agree with TRBD2. V lost 6 bases and J lost 2; bases outside the gene matches: 12. This CDR3 is built from 16 residues. CDR1 is SQVTM and CDR2 is ANQGSEA in the germline V gene. The CDR3 sequence: CSVQTAGRATYNEQFF. Written as DNA, the CDR3 is TGCAGCGTCCAGACAGCCGGGAGGGCCACCTACAATGAGCAGTTCTTC.

The chain is built from TRBV6-5 and TRBJ1-2; D is ambiguous. The CDR3 is made up of 15 amino acids. The germline V and J ends were trimmed by 0 bases and 5 bases, with 13 bases remaining between them. In germline, CDR1 is MNHEY, CDR2 SVGAGI. CDR3 in amino acids: CASSYSNVGEYGYTF. The CDR3 nucleotides read TGTGCCAGCAGTTACTCTAACGTAGGCGAATATGGCTACACCTTC.

V is TRBV18 and J is TRBJ2-7; D is possibly TRBD1 or TRBD2 (5 bases each). Trimming stripped 3 bases from V and 2 bases from J, with 11 bases between. CDR1 and CDR2 (germline): KGHSH, LQKENI. The CDR3 totals 14 residues. The CDR3, as DNA: TGTGCCAGCTCACCCCGAGGGGAGCCCTACGAGCAGTACTTC. It is translated as CASSPRGEPYEQYF. Together with reference TRBV18 and TRBJ2-7, the CDR3 gives the full variable domain: NAGVMQNPRHLVRRRGQEARLRCSPMKGHSHVYWYRQLPEEGLKFMVYLQKENIIDESGMPKERFSAEFPKEGPSILRIQQVVRGDSAAYFCASSPRGEPYEQYFGPGTRLTVT.

This clonotype showed up just a few times. J is TRBJ2-7 and V is TRBV20-1; possibly TRBD2 for D (5 bases). CDR1 DFQATT and CDR2 SNEGSKA come from the germline V gene (reference sequence). The V end lost 6 bases, the J end lost 4 bases, and 28 bases lay between the germline ends. There are 17 residues in the CDR3. CDR3 protein: CSATQKNGKGRKYEQYF. CDR3 sequence (DNA): TGCAGTGCCACACAAAAAAACGGGAAGGGAAGAAAATACGAGCAGTACTTC.

This rearrangement joins TRBV6-5 to TRBJ2-2; 7 nucleotides match TRBD2. CDR1 is MNHEY, CDR2 SVGAGI, per germline. The CDR3 has 13 amino acids. J gave up 6 bases and V 6 bases, and 4 bases lay outside the gene matches. The CDR3 protein is CASSPAGAGELFF. CDR3 in DNA: TGTGCCAGCAGCCCTGCGGGGGCCGGGGAGCTGTTTTTT.